These T cell receptor beta chains were read from a single sample in a study of blood T cell repertoires in COVID-19. The repertoire was sequenced with immunoSEQ multiplex PCR; TCRdb's copy has only in-frame clones and lacks some. The sample shows roughly 440,000 clones, approximately 88% of them seen only once. Sequencing was carried out using peripheral blood. Source of these receptors: a woman aged 45-60 years with COVID-19, enrolled during active disease. CDR3s leave out the opening cysteine and the closing phenylalanine or tryptophan. Fields, in order: J gene, V gene, D gene, CDR3 protein. The D gene is left open where the match is weak.

J: TRBJ2-7; V: TRBV30; D: -; CDR3: AWSVPYEGVAYEQY
J: TRBJ1-5; V: TRBV18; D: -; CDR3: ASSPGGSNQPQH
J: TRBJ1-1; V: TRBV29-1; D: -; CDR3: SVVLGGKGTEAF
J: TRBJ2-7; V: TRBV11-3; D: TRBD2; CDR3: ASSSGASGGGEQY
J: TRBJ1-6; V: TRBV5-6; D: TRBD1; CDR3: ASSWGTGVGSPLH
J: TRBJ2-2; V: TRBV3-1/TRBV3-2; D: -; CDR3: ASSRETGELF
J: TRBJ2-1; V: TRBV6-5; D: TRBD2; CDR3: ATSPSSGGGDEQF
J: TRBJ2-7; V: TRBV19; D: -; CDR3: ASAPRGNYYEQY
J: TRBJ1-5; V: TRBV19; D: -; CDR3: ASRAGGGENQPQH
J: TRBJ2-3; V: TRBV5-1; D: -; CDR3: ASSLTGLGNTQY
J: TRBJ1-1; V: TRBV4-1; D: -; CDR3: ASSPRGSPGGTEAF